This entry concerns a single T cell receptor beta chain. Its specificity is unknown. CDR3 length: 12 amino acids. Trimming stripped 2 bases from V and 6 bases from J, with 9 bases between. Per germline, CDR1 SGDLS and CDR2 YYNGEE. TCRdb's table, derived via immunoSEQ multiplex PCR, lists solely in-frame clones and lacks some. Here the sample spans tens of thousands of clones, roughly 88% being singletons. The sample belongs to a study of T cell responses to AZD1222 COVID-19 vaccine. Study observations and caveats: Variant regions that are unmutated are reportedly the target of nearly half of spike-specific TCRs. There were vaccine-associated CD4 TCRs across spike, dominant at 160-218 and 743-854. Donors were chiefly white British, with a greater number of females, and clonal diversity was perhaps underestimated. Researchers took repertoire samples only after the peak T cell response had come.

This receptor was identified in an adult who received the MenACWY meningococcal vaccine as a control. This chain joins TRBV9 and TRBJ2-7; D is unclear. Specimen: peripheral blood, collected 28 days after the second dose of the MenACWY control vaccine. The CDR3 nucleotides read TGTGCCAGCAGCGTTATTGGCTCCGAGCAGTACTTC. It yields the protein CASSVIGSEQYF.